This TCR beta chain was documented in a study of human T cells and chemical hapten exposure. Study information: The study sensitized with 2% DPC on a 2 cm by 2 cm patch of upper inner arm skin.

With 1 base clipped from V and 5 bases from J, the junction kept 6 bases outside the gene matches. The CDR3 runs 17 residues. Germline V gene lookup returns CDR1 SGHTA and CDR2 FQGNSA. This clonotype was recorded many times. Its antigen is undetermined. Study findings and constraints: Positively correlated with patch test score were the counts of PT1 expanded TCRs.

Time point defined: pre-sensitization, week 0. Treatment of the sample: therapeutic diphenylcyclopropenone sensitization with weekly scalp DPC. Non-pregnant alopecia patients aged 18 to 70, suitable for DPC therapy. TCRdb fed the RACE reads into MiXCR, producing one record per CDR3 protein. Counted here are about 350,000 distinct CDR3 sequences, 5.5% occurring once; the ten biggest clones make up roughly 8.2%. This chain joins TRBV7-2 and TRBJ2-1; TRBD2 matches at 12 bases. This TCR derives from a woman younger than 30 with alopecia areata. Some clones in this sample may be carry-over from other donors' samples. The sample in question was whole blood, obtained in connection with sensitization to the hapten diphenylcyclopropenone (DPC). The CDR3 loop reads CASSLGTSGGLNNEQFF. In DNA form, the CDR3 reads TGTGCCAGCAGCTTAGGAACTAGCGGGGGGCTAAACAATGAGCAGTTCTTC.